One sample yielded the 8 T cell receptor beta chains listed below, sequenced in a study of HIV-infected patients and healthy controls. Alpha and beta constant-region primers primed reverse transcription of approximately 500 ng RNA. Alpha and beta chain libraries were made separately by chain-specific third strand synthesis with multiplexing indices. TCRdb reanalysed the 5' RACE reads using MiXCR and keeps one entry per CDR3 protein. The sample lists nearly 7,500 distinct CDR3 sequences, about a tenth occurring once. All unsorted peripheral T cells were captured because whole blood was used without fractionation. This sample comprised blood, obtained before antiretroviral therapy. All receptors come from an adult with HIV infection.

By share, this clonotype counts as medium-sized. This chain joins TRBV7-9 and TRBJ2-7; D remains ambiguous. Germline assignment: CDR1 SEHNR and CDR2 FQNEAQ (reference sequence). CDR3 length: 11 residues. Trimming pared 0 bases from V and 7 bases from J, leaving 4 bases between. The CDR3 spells CASSLAREQYF. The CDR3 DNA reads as TGTGCCAGCAGCTTAGCACGGGAGCAGTACTTC. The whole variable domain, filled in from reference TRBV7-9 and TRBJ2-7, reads DTGVSQNPRHKITKRGQNVTFRCDPISEHNRLYWYRQTLGQGPEFLTYFQNEAQLEKSRLLSDRFSAERPKGSFSTLEIQRTEQGDSAMYLCASSLAREQYFGPGTRLTVT.

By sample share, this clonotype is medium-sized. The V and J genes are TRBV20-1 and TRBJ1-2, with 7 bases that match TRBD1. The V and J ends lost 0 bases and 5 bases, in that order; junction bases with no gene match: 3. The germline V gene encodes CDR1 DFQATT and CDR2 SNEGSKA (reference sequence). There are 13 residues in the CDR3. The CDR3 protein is CSARDQGEYGYTF. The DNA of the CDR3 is TGCAGTGCTAGAGATCAGGGGGAATATGGCTACACCTTC.

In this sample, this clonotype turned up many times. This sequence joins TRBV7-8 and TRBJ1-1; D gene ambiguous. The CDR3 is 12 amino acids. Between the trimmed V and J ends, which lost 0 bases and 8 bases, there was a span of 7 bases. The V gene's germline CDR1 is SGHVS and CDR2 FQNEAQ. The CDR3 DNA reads TGTGCCAGCAGCTTAGCACGGGGAGAAGCTTTCTTT. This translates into CASSLARGEAFF.

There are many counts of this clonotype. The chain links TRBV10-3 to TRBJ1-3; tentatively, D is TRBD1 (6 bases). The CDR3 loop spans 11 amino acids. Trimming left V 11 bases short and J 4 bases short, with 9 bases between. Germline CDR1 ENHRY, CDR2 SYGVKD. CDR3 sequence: CASGGGNTIYF. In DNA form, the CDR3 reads TGTGCCTCGGGGGGCGGAAACACCATATATTTT.

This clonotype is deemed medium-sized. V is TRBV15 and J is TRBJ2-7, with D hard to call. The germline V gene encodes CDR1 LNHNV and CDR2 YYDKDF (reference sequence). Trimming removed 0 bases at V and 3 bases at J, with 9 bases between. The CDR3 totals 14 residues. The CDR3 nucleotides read TGTGCCACCAGCAGAGAGGATCATGGCTACGAGCAGTACTTC. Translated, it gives CATSREDHGYEQYF.

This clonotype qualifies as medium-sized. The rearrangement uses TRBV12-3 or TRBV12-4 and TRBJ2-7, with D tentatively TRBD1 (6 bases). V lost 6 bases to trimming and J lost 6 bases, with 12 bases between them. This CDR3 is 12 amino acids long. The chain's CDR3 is CASRPAQGEQYF. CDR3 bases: TGTGCCAGCAGACCGGCACAGGGCGAGCAGTACTTC.

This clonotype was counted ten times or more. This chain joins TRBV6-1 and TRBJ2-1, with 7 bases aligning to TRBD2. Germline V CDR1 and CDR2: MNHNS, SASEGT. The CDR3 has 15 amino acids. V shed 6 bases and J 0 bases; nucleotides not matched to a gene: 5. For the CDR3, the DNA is TGTGCCAGCAGCCGCGGGGAGGGCTCCTACAATGAGCAGTTCTTC. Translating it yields CASSRGEGSYNEQFF.

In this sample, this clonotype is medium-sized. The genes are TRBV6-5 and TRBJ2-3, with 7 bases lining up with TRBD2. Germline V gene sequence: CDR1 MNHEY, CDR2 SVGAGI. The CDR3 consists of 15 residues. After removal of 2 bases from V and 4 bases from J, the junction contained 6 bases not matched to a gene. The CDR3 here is CASSYGLAVADTQYF. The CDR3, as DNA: TGTGCCAGCAGTTACGGTCTAGCGGTCGCAGATACGCAGTATTTT.